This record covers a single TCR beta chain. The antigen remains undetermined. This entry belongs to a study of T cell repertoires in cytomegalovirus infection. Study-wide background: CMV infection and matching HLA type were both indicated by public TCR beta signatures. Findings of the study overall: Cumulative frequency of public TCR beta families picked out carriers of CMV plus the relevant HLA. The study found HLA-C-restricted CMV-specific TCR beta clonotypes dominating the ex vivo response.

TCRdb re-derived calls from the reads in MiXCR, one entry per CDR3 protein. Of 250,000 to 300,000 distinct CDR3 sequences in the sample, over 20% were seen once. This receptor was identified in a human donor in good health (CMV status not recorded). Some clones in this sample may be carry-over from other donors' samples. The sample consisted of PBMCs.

CDR3 loop: CASSLGGRGLLSGANVLTF. CDR3 in DNA: TGTGCCAGCAGCTTAGGAGGAAGAGGCCTACTCTCTGGGGCCAACGTCCTGACTTTC. This rearrangement joins TRBV7-9 to TRBJ2-6; D is unclear. Germline CDR1 SEHNR, CDR2 FQNEAQ (reference sequence). Trimming took off 1 base at V and 0 bases at J, with 16 bases between the two ends. The CDR3 is 19 amino acids.